This note documents a single T cell receptor (beta chain) sequence. Its antigen is unidentified. This entry is derived from a study of T cells in localized non-small cell lung cancer. Study-wide points: Greater blood T cell density accompanied longer overall survival.

Losses at the gene ends were 1 base for V and 6 bases for J; bases not matched to a gene: 16. The CDR3 contains 18 residues. The germline CDR1 and CDR2 sequences are SGHAT and FQNNGV. The assay was immunoSEQ multiplex PCR, and TCRdb's table has in-frame clones only and misses some. The sample records fewer than 6,000 clones, 85% being singletons. The chain recombines TRBV11-2 with TRBJ2-7, with 9 bases lining up with TRBD1. The sequence derives from a woman aged 35-75 years with stage II lung adenocarcinoma. The input for sequencing was PBMCs, taken before any cancer treatment. This CDR3 is CASSLVVSFGTGRFEQYF. The CDR3 coding sequence is TGTGCCAGCAGCTTAGTAGTTTCTTTTGGGACAGGGCGATTCGAGCAGTACTTC.